The 4 T cell receptor beta chains in this list originate from one sample, sequenced in a study of OX40 agonist ivuxolimab in advanced cancers. TCRdb's table, derived via immunoSEQ multiplex PCR, lists solely in-frame clones and lacks some. This table has tens of thousands of clones, over 85% appearing once. Sample: CD4+ or CD8+ T cells sorted from blood, taken in a trial of the OX40 agonist ivuxolimab. Receptors were obtained from an adult with an advanced solid tumor such as melanoma, head and neck, liver or kidney cancer.

This clone was counted a single time. This sequence joins TRBV7-2 and TRBJ2-3; 11 bases line up with TRBD2. V lost 3 bases, J lost 2 bases, and 7 bases stayed unmatched. The germline gives CDR1 SGHTA, CDR2 FQGNSA. This CDR3 has 17 residues. CDR3 nucleotides: TGTGCCAGCAGCTTCCCAACTAGCGGGGGATTCACAGATACGCAGTATTTT. Translated, it gives CASSFPTSGGFTDTQYF. The full variable domain, with the rest looked up from reference TRBV7-2 and TRBJ2-3, is GAGVSQSPSNKVTEKGKDVELRCDPISGHTALYWYRQSLGQGLEFLIYFQGNSAPDKSGLPSDRFSAERTGGSVSTLTIQRTQQEDSAVYLCASSFPTSGGFTDTQYFGPGTRLTVL.

Here the CDR3 reads CASRPTSGRDEQFF. In nucleotides, the CDR3 is TGTGCCAGCAGGCCTACTAGCGGGAGAGATGAGCAGTTCTTC. The V call is TRBV9, the J call TRBJ2-1; 11 nucleotides agree with TRBD2. Per germline, CDR1 SGDLS and CDR2 YYNGEE. J gave up 8 bases and V 5 bases, and 6 bases lay outside the gene matches. CDR3 size: 14 residues.

The sample holds one count of this clone. The V call is TRBV21-1, the J call TRBJ1-4; TRBD1, the D gene given by the table, was not confirmed from the DNA. TRBV21-1 is recorded as a pseudogene. The CDR3 runs to 11 residues. The CDR3 DNA sequence: TGTGCCAGCAACCAGGATGAAAAACTGTTTTTT. Its translation: CASNQDEKLFF.

This chain connects TRBV19 to TRBJ2-5, with D maybe TRBD2 (7 bases). Trimming shortened V by 3 bases and J by 0 bases, and 14 bases separated the two germline ends. Germline CDR1 is LNHDA and CDR2 is SQIVND (reference sequence). The CDR3 contains 16 residues. CDR3 protein: CASSMRGGLYQETQYF. The CDR3 nucleotides are TGTGCCAGTAGTATGAGGGGGGGCCTGTACCAAGAGACCCAGTACTTC.